The 17 T cell receptor beta chains in this list originate from one sample, sequenced in a study of T-cell reconstitution after alpha-beta-depleted transplantation in children. During its preparation, the TCRbeta library received unique molecular identifiers. TCRdb re-analysed the PCR reads in MiXCR, keeping a single row per CDR3 protein. Seen here are approximately 340,000 distinct CDR3 sequences, under 13% observed once, and the top ten hold around 2.5%. Specimen: PBMCs from the stem cell graft donor, collected from the stem cell graft. These receptors all come from a human donor who donated a stem cell graft to a child with acute lymphoblastic leukemia.

This clonotype was seen a handful of times. This rearrangement joins TRBV9 to TRBJ2-2; tentatively, D is TRBD1 (5 bases). This CDR3 is 15 amino acids long. Trimming removed 0 bases at V and 4 bases at J, with 10 bases between. Germline CDR1 and CDR2: SGDLS and YYNGEE. The CDR3 loop is CASSVEGVSTGELFF. The CDR3 DNA reads TGTGCCAGCAGCGTAGAAGGGGTTAGCACCGGGGAGCTGTTTTTT.

The chain couples TRBV5-1 to TRBJ2-7; possibly TRBD1 or TRBD2 for D (5 bases each). The CDR3 totals 17 residues. The germline V gene has CDR1 SGHRS and CDR2 YFSETQ. The V end was cut by 6 bases, the J end by 3 bases, with 25 bases between. The CDR3 nucleotides are TGCGCCAGCAATTTAAGGACGGCCGGGACGAGTTGCTACGAGCAGTACTTC. This codes for CASNLRTAGTSCYEQYF. Full variable domain (remainder filled in from reference TRBV5-1 and TRBJ2-7): KAGVTQTPRYLIKTRGQQVTLSCSPISGHRSVSWYQQTPGQGLQFLFEYFSETQRNKGNFPGRFSGRQFSNSRSEMNVSTLELGDSALYLCASNLRTAGTSCYEQYFGPGTRLTVT.

The J gene is TRBJ2-1, the V gene TRBV5-5; tentatively, D is TRBD2 (6 bases). There are 16 residues in the CDR3. In germline, CDR1 is SGHKS, CDR2 YYEKEE (reference sequence). V was shortened by 1 base and J by 3 bases, with 14 bases between the two germline ends. As DNA, the CDR3 is TGTGCCAGCAGCTTGTTGGTGGGAGGTTTCTACAATGAGCAGTTCTTC. This translates into CASSLLVGGFYNEQFF. Using reference TRBV5-5 and TRBJ2-1 for the parts outside the CDR3, the full variable domain is DAGVTQSPTHLIKTRGQQVTLRCSPISGHKSVSWYQQVLGQGPQFIFQYYEKEERGRGNFPDRFSARQFPNYSSELNVNALLLGDSALYLCASSLLVGGFYNEQFFGPGTRLTVL.

In this sample, this clonotype turned up a few times. The chain recombines TRBV12-3 or TRBV12-4 with TRBJ2-5; TRBD2 agrees at 9 bases. This CDR3 spans 15 amino acids. J gave up 2 bases and V 1 base, and 2 bases lay outside the gene matches. The CDR3 reads CASSLDLAGQETQYF. The DNA for the CDR3 is TGTGCCAGCAGTTTAGATCTAGCGGGGCAAGAGACCCAGTACTTC.

Ten or more counts support this clonotype. The chain employs TRBV7-3 and TRBJ2-1; 10 positions match TRBD1. Germline V gene lookup returns CDR1 SGHTA and CDR2 FQGTGA. The CDR3 consists of 15 residues. The V gene end was trimmed by 5 bases and the J gene end by 6 bases; junction bases not matched to a gene: 7. Here the CDR3 reads CASSRTGGKRNEQFF. For the CDR3, the DNA is TGTGCCAGCAGCCGGACAGGGGGAAAGCGCAATGAGCAGTTCTTC.

V is TRBV28 and J is TRBJ1-5; D is ambiguous. V was trimmed by 6 bases and J by 3 bases, leaving 12 bases between them. This CDR3 comprises 14 residues. The germline V gene encodes CDR1 MDHEN and CDR2 SYDVKM. CDR3 sequence (DNA): TGTGCCAGCAGCTTGGGTGGGGTCAATCAGCCCCAGCATTTT. Translation gives CASSLGGVNQPQHF.

In this sample, this clonotype turned up a few times. The chain employs TRBV5-1 and TRBJ2-7; D may be TRBD2 (6 bases). V gave up 0 bases and J gave up 2 bases, with 12 bases separating them. This CDR3 comprises 15 residues. The V gene's germline CDR1 is SGHRS and CDR2 YFSETQ. In DNA, the CDR3 is TGCGCCAGCAGCTTGGAGGCGGCGGGGCCCTACGAGCAGTACTTC. Protein product: CASSLEAAGPYEQYF.

There are many counts of this clonotype. The V call is TRBV20-1, the J call TRBJ2-3, with D uncertain. Germline V lookup: CDR1 DFQATT, CDR2 SNEGSKA (reference sequence). V gave up 2 bases and J gave up 2 bases, with 8 bases separating them. This CDR3 region has 13 residues. In DNA form, the CDR3 reads TGCAGTGCTAGAAAAGGTGACACAGATACGCAGTATTTT. Translated: CSARKGDTDTQYF.

There are many counts of this clonotype. This chain uses TRBV5-1 with TRBJ2-7; 7 bases are a match to TRBD1. Germline assignment: CDR1 SGHRS and CDR2 YFSETQ. Losses at the gene ends were 1 base for V and 1 base for J; bases not matched to a gene: 5. The length of the CDR3 is 15 residues. CDR3 protein: CASSLSPGQSYEQYF. The CDR3 DNA is TGCGCCAGCAGCTTGAGTCCGGGACAGTCCTACGAGCAGTACTTC. The full variable domain, in which reference TRBV5-1 and TRBJ2-7 provide the parts outside the CDR3, is KAGVTQTPRYLIKTRGQQVTLSCSPISGHRSVSWYQQTPGQGLQFLFEYFSETQRNKGNFPGRFSGRQFSNSRSEMNVSTLELGDSALYLCASSLSPGQSYEQYFGPGTRLTVT.

This chain uses TRBV27 with TRBJ2-7; TRBD2 might be the D (6 bases). This CDR3 contains 12 residues. Germline V gene sequence: CDR1 MNHEY, CDR2 SMNVEV (reference sequence). Trimming pared 10 bases from V and 3 bases from J, leaving 13 bases between. CDR3 protein: CATGTGYYEQYF. The CDR3 DNA follows: TGTGCCACCGGGACTGGGTACTACGAGCAGTACTTC.

This clonotype was seen at least ten times. The gene calls are TRBV20-1 and TRBJ1-6; no reliable D call. The CDR3 runs to 12 residues. The V end lost 3 bases, the J end lost 6 bases, and 6 bases lay between the germline ends. The V gene's germline CDR1 is DFQATT and CDR2 SNEGSKA (reference sequence). The CDR3 loop is CSARNANSPLHF. The CDR3 coding sequence is TGCAGTGCTAGGAACGCTAATTCACCCCTCCACTTT.

There are many counts of this clonotype. The rearrangement links TRBV27 to TRBJ1-1, with D uncertain. Germline CDR1 MNHEY, CDR2 SMNVEV (reference sequence). The V end was cut by 5 bases, the J end by 1 base, with 17 bases between. The length of the CDR3 is 16 residues. CDR3 bases: TGTGCCAGCAGTCTACTGGGTGGGAACAGGAACACTGAAGCTTTCTTT. It is translated as CASSLLGGNRNTEAFF.

The CDR3, as DNA: TGCAGTGCTAGCCCTCAGACAGGGAGCTACGAGCAGTACTTC. Translation: CSASPQTGSYEQYF. This chain connects TRBV20-1 to TRBJ2-7; TRBD1 matches at 7 bases. There are 14 residues in the CDR3. The ends lost 3 bases at V and 3 bases at J; junction bases unmatched: 8. The V gene's germline CDR1 is DFQATT and CDR2 SNEGSKA (reference sequence).

The CDR3 coding sequence is TGTGCCAGCAAAGACAGGGGCTCCTACGAGCAGTACTTC. Protein product: CASKDRGSYEQYF. The rearrangement joins TRBV28 to TRBJ2-7; TRBD1 aligns across 8 bases. The CDR3 loop spans 13 amino acids. V was clipped by 7 bases and J by 0 bases; unmatched bases: 2. Germline CDR1 is MDHEN and CDR2 is SYDVKM. The whole variable domain, remainder taken from reference TRBV28 and TRBJ2-7, is DVKVTQSSRYLVKRTGEKVFLECVQDMDHENMFWYRQDPGLGLRLIYFSYDVKMKEKGDIPEGYSVSREKKERFSLILESASTNQTSMYLCASKDRGSYEQYFGPGTRLTVT.

CDR3 nucleotides: TGTGCCAGCAGCGCCTTGACAGGGGAGTTAGACGAGCAGTACTTC. As protein: CASSALTGELDEQYF. The chain recombines TRBV4-2 with TRBJ2-7; 8 bases line up with TRBD1. Germline V gene sequence: CDR1 LGHNA, CDR2 YNFKEQ. Trimming cost V 5 bases and J 5 bases; bases outside gene matches: 11. The CDR3 runs 15 residues.

This clonotype turned up a few times. The chain is built from TRBV14 and TRBJ2-2; TRBD2 aligns across 12 bases. After removal of 2 bases from V and 4 bases from J, the junction contained 2 bases not matched to a gene. CDR1 is SGHDN and CDR2 is FVKESK in the germline V gene. CDR3 length: 16 residues. This CDR3 is CASSQRLAGVTGELFF. The CDR3 DNA reads TGTGCCAGCAGCCAACGACTAGCGGGAGTCACCGGGGAGCTGTTTTTT.

In this sample, this clonotype turned up many times. The chain employs TRBV7-3 and TRBJ2-2; 8 nucleotides match TRBD1. The CDR3 runs 14 residues. Germline V gene sequence: CDR1 SGHTA, CDR2 FQGTGA. V dropped 5 bases and J dropped 4; count of bases not matched to a gene: 3. CDR3 sequence reads: CASSRDRSTGELFF. The CDR3 DNA reads TGTGCCAGCAGCAGGGACAGGTCCACCGGGGAGCTGTTTTTT.